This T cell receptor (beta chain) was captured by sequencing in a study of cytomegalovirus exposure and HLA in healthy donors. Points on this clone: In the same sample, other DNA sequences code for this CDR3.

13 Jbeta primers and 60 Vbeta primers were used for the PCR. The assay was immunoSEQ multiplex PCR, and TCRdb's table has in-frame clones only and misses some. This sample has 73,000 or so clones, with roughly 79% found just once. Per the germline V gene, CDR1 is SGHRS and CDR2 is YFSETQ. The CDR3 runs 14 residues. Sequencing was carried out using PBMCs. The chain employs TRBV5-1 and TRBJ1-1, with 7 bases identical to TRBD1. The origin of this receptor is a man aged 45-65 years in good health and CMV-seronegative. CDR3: CASGQVSMNTEAFF. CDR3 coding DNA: TGCGCAAGCGGACAGGTCTCCATGAACACTGAAGCTTTCTTT.